This T cell receptor beta chain was found in a study of tumor-infiltrating lymphocytes in oesophageal squamous cell carcinoma. TCRdb analysed the PCR reads with MiXCR anew, one entry per CDR3 protein. The table includes under 15,000 distinct CDR3 sequences, 54% detected once. The CDR3 covers 15 residues. The trim removed 3 bases at V and 11 bases at J, leaving 13 bases unmatched. Germline V gives CDR1 SGHTA, CDR2 FQGTGA. Sequencing input: esophageal tumor tissue. This TCR was sampled from a male donor with esophageal squamous cell carcinoma. The rearrangement uses TRBV7-3 and TRBJ2-5, with 9 bases lining up with TRBD2. CDR3 in DNA: TGTGCCAGCAGCTTGGCGGGAGGGAGGCACAATGAGCAGTACTTC. Translated: CASSLAGGRHNEQYF.